This TCR beta chain was observed in a study of OX40 agonist ivuxolimab in advanced cancers. Repertoires were generated with immunoSEQ multiplex PCR, while TCRdb's copy carries only in-frame clones and drops some. This sample yields about 55,000 clones, of which 88% are seen a single time; approximately 1.5% belongs to the top ten. The CDR3 spans 13 residues. Germline lookup yields CDR1 LNHDA and CDR2 SQIVND (reference sequence). Deletions cut 3 bases from V and 8 bases from J, with 11 bases between. Sequencing used CD4+ or CD8+ T cells sorted from blood, obtained in a trial of the OX40 agonist ivuxolimab. The clonotype originates from an adult with an advanced solid tumor such as melanoma, head and neck, liver or kidney cancer. This chain connects TRBV19 to TRBJ1-5; D gene uncertain. The CDR3 protein is CASSIGTEKPQHF. In DNA, the CDR3 is TGTGCCAGTAGTATTGGCACGGAAAAGCCCCAGCATTTT.